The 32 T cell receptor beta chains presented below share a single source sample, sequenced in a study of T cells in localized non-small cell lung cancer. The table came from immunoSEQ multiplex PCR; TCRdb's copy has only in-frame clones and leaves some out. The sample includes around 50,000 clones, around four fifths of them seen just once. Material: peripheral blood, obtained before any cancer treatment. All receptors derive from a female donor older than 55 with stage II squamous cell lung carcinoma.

CDR3 sequence reads: CASKTVRAVNTEAFF. The CDR3, as DNA: TGTGCCAGCAAAACGGTAAGGGCCGTGAACACTGAAGCTTTCTTT. The chain employs TRBV6-1 and TRBJ1-1, with unresolved D. CDR1 is MNHNS and CDR2 is SASEGT in the germline V gene. Between the trimmed V and J ends, which lost 7 bases and 0 bases, there was a span of 15 bases. This CDR3 has 15 amino acids.

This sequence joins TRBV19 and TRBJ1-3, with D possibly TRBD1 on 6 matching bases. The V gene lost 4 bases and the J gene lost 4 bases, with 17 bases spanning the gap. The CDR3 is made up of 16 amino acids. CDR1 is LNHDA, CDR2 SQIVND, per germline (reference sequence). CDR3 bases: TGTGCCAGTAGTAGCGACCACAGGGATACAGGAAACACCATATATTTT. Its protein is CASSSDHRDTGNTIYF.

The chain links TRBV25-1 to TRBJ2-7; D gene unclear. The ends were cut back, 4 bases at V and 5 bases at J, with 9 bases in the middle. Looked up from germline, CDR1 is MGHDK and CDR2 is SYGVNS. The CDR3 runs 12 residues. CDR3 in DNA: TGTGCCAGCAGTGGATTTTTGCACGAGCAGTACTTC. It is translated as CASSGFLHEQYF.

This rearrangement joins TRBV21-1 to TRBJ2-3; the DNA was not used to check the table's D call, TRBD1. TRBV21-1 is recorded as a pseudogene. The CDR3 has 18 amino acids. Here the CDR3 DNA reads TGTGCCAGCAGCCCTGGGGAGACAGGGCAACGGAGCACAGATACGCAGTATTTT. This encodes CASSPGETGQRSTDTQYF.

In DNA, the CDR3 is TGTGCCAGCAGTTACTCGATCAGGAGTCTCTACGAGCAGTACTTC. Its protein is CASSYSIRSLYEQYF. The chain carries TRBV6-6 and TRBJ2-7; unclear D gene. Per germline, CDR1 MNHNY and CDR2 SVGAGI (reference sequence). V was clipped by 0 bases and J by 3 bases, with 12 bases between them. This CDR3 has 15 residues.

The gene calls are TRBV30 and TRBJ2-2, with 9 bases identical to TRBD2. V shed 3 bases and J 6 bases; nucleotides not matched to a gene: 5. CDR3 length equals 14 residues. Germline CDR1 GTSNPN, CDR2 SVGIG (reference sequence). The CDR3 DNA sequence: TGTGCCTGGAGAGCTAGCGGGAATTCCGGGGAGCTGTTTTTT. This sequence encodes CAWRASGNSGELFF. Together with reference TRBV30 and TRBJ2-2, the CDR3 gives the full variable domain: SQTIHQWPATLVQPVGSPLSLECTVEGTSNPNLYWYRQAAGRGLQLLFYSVGIGQISSEVPQNLSASRPQDRQFILSSKKLLLSDSGFYLCAWRASGNSGELFFGEGSRLTVL.

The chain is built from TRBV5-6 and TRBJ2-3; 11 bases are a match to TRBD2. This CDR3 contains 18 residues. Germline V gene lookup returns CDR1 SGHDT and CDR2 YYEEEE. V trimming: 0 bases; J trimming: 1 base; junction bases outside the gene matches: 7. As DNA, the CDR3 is TGTGCCAGCAGCTTGGTCCCTAGCGGGGGGCTCGGCACAGATACGCAGTATTTT. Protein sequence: CASSLVPSGGLGTDTQYF.

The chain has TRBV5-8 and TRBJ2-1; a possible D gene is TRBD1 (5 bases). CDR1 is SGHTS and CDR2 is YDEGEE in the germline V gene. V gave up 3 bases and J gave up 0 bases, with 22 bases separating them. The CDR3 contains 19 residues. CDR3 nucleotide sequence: TGTGCCAGCAGCTCCTATCACATCTCAGGGCAAAGCTCCTACAATGAGCAGTTCTTC. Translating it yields CASSSYHISGQSSYNEQFF.

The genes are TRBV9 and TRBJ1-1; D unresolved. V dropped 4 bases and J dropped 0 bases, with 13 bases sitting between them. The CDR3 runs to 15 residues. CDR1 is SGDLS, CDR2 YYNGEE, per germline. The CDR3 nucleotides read TGTGCCAGCAGCCCTACCCGGCAGATGAACACTGAAGCTTTCTTT. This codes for CASSPTRQMNTEAFF.

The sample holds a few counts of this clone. CDR3: CAWIGFNEQFF. CDR3 DNA: TGTGCCTGGATAGGGTTCAATGAGCAGTTCTTC. This chain uses TRBV30 with TRBJ2-1; unclear D gene. Germline V gene data show CDR1 as GTSNPN and CDR2 as SVGIG (reference sequence). The CDR3 covers 11 residues. Trimming pared 4 bases from V and 6 bases from J, leaving 7 bases between.

In DNA form, the CDR3 reads TGTGCCATCAGGGGAGATGGACAGGGTAGTAATTCACCCCTCCACTTT. Protein: CAIRGDGQGSNSPLHF. The chain couples TRBV10-3 to TRBJ1-6; 8 nucleotides match TRBD1. Germline V CDR1 and CDR2: ENHRY, SYGVKD. The CDR3 consists of 16 residues. Germline trimming cut 6 bases from V and 6 bases from J; bases unmatched to any gene: 10.

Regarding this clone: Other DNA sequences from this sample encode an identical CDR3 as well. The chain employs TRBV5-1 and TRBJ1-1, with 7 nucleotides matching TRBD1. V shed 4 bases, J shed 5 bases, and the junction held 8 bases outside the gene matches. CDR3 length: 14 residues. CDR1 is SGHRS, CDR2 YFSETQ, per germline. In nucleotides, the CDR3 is TGCGCCAGCAGCCGAACAGGGGTGGAGACTGAAGCTTTCTTT. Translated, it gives CASSRTGVETEAFF.

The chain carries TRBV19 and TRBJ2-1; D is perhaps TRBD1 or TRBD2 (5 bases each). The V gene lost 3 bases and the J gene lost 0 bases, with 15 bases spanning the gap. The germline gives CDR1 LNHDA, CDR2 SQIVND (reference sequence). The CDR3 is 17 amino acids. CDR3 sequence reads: CASSIGWDESSYNEQFF. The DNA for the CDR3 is TGTGCCAGTAGTATTGGTTGGGACGAGAGCTCCTACAATGAGCAGTTCTTC.

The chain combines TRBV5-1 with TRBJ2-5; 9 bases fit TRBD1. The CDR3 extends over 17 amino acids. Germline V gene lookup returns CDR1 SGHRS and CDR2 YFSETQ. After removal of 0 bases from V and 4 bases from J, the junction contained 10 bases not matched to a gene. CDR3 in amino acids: CASSLGPGTGRPETQYF. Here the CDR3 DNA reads TGCGCCAGCAGCTTGGGGCCCGGGACAGGGAGACCAGAGACCCAGTACTTC.

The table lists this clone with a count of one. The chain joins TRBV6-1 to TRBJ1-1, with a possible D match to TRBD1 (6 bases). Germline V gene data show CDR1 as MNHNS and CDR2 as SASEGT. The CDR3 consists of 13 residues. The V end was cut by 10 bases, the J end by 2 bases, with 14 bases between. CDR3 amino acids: CATRQEVNTEAFF. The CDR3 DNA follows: TGTGCCACTCGACAGGAGGTCAACACTGAAGCTTTCTTT.

The CDR3, as DNA: TGTGCCAGCAGTCAGGGCGCCGGGGAGCTGTTTTTT. Encoded protein: CASSQGAGELFF. This chain connects TRBV7-9 to TRBJ2-2, with a tentative D call TRBD1 (5 bases). From germline, CDR1 is SEHNR and CDR2 FQNEAQ (reference sequence). The V and J ends lost 6 bases and 6 bases respectively, with 8 bases between them. The CDR3 is 12 amino acids.

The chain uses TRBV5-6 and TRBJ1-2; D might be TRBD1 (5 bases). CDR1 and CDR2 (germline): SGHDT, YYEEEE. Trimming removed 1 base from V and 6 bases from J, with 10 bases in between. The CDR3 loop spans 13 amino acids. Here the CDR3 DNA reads TGTGCCAGCAGCTTGTGGGGGGTTAATGGCTACACCTTC. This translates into CASSLWGVNGYTF.

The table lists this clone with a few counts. The CDR3 DNA reads TGTGCCAGCAGTGAAGCCTACGAGCAGTACTTC. Its protein is CASSEAYEQYF. The J gene is TRBJ2-7, the V gene TRBV6-1; D unresolved. CDR1 is MNHNS, CDR2 SASEGT, per germline. This CDR3 spans 11 amino acids. Trimming took 0 bases from V and 3 from J, leaving 0 bases between them.

DNA for the CDR3: TGCGCCAGCAGCTCTTACGTTGGACAGGGGAACACTGAAGCTTTCTTT. Translation: CASSSYVGQGNTEAFF. The chain combines TRBV5-1 with TRBJ1-1; TRBD1 agrees at 8 bases. The junction had 8 bases not matched to a gene; V was cut back by 3 bases and J by 1 base. The CDR3 has 16 amino acids. Germline loops: CDR1 SGHRS, CDR2 YFSETQ.

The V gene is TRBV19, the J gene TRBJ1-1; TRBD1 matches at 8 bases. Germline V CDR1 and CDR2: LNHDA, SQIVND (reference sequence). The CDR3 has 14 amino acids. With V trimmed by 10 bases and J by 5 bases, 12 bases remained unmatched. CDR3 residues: CATYDTGGRTEAFF. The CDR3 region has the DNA TGTGCCACCTACGATACAGGGGGAAGAACTGAAGCTTTCTTT.

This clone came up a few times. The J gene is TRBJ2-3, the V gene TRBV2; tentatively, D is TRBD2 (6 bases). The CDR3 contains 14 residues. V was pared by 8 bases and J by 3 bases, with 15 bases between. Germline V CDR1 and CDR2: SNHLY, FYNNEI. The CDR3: CASSRTTRTDTQYF. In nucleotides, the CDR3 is TGTGCCAGCTCAAGGACTACAAGAACAGATACGCAGTATTTT. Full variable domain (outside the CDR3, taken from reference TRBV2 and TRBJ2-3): EPEVTQTPSHQVTQMGQEVILRCVPISNHLYFYWYRQILGQKVEFLVSFYNNEISEKSEIFDDQFSVERPDGSNFTLKIRSTKLEDSAMYFCASSRTTRTDTQYFGPGTRLTVL.

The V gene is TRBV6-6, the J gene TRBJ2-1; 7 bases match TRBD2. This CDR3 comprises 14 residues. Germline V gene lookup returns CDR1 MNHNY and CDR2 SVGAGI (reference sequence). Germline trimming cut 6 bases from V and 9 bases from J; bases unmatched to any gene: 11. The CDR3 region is CASSGLTSVGEQFF. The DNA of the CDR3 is TGTGCCAGCAGCGGACTCACTAGCGTTGGTGAGCAGTTCTTC.

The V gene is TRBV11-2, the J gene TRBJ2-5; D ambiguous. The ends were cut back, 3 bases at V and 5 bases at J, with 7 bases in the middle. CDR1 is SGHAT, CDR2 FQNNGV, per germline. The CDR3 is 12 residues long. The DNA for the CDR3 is TGTGCCAGCAGCTTGGGGTGGGAGACCCAGTACTTC. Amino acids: CASSLGWETQYF.

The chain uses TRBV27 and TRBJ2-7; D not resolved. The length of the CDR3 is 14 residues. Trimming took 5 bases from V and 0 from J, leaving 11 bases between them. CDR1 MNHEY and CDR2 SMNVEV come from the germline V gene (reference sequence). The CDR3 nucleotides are TGTGCCAGCAGTCCGAACAGAGTCTCCTACGAGCAGTACTTC. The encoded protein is CASSPNRVSYEQYF.

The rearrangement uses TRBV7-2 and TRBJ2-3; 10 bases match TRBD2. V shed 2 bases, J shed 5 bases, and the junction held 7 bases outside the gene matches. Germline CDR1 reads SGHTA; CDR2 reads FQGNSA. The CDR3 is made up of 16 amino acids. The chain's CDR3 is CASSLSSGGGRDTQYF. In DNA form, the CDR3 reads TGTGCCAGCAGCTTATCTAGCGGGGGTGGGAGAGATACGCAGTATTTT.

DNA of the CDR3: TGTGCCAGCAGTGAAACGGGACAGACCTACGAGCAGTACTTC. Its translation: CASSETGQTYEQYF. The J gene is TRBJ2-7, the V gene TRBV2, with TRBD1 identical over 7 bases. Per the germline V gene, CDR1 is SNHLY and CDR2 is FYNNEI. Losses at the gene ends were 2 bases for V and 2 bases for J; bases not matched to a gene: 3. The CDR3 totals 14 residues.

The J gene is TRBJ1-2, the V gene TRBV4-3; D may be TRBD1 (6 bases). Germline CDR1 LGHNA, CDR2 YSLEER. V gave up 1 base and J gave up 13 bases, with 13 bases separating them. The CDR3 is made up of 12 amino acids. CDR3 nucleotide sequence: TGCGCCAGCAGCCAAGTGGTTGGGGGCCGCACCTTC. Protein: CASSQVVGGRTF.

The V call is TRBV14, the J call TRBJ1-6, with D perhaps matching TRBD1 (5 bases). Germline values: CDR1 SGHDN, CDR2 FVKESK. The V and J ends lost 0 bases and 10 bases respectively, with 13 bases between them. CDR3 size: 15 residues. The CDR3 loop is CASSQDMGGGSPLHF. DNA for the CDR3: TGTGCCAGCAGCCAAGATATGGGGGGAGGATCACCCCTCCACTTT. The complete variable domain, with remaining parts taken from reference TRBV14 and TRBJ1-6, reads EAGVTQFPSHSVIEKGQTVTLRCDPISGHDNLYWYRRVMGKEIKFLLHFVKESKQDESGMPNNRFLAERTGGTYSTLKVQPAELEDSGVYFCASSQDMGGGSPLHFGNGTRLTVT.

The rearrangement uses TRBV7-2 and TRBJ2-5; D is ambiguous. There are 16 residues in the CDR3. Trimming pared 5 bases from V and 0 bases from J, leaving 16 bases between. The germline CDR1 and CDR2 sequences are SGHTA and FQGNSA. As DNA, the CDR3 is TGTGCCAGCAGCCCCCGCTATTCCCAGTACCAAGAGACCCAGTACTTC. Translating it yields CASSPRYSQYQETQYF.

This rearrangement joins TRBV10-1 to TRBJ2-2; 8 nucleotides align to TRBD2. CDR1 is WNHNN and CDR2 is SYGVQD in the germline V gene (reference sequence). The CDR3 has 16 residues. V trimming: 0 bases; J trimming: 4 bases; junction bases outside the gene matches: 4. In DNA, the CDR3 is TGCGCCAGCAGTGAGTCGCGGGGGGCGCCCACCGGGGAGCTGTTTTTT. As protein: CASSESRGAPTGELFF.

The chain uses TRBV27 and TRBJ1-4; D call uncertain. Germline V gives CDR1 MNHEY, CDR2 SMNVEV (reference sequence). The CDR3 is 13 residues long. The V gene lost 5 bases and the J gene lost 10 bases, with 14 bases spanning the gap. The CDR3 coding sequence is TGTGCCAGCAGTCTTTCTCAATCCGGAAAACTGTTTTTT. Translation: CASSLSQSGKLFF.

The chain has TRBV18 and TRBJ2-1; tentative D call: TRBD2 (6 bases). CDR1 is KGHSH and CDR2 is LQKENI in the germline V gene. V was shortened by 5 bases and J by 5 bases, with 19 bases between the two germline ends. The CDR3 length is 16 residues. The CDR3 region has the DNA TGTGCCAGCTCAGTAGCGGCCCACGAAACAAACAATGAGCAGTTCTTC. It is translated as CASSVAAHETNNEQFF.